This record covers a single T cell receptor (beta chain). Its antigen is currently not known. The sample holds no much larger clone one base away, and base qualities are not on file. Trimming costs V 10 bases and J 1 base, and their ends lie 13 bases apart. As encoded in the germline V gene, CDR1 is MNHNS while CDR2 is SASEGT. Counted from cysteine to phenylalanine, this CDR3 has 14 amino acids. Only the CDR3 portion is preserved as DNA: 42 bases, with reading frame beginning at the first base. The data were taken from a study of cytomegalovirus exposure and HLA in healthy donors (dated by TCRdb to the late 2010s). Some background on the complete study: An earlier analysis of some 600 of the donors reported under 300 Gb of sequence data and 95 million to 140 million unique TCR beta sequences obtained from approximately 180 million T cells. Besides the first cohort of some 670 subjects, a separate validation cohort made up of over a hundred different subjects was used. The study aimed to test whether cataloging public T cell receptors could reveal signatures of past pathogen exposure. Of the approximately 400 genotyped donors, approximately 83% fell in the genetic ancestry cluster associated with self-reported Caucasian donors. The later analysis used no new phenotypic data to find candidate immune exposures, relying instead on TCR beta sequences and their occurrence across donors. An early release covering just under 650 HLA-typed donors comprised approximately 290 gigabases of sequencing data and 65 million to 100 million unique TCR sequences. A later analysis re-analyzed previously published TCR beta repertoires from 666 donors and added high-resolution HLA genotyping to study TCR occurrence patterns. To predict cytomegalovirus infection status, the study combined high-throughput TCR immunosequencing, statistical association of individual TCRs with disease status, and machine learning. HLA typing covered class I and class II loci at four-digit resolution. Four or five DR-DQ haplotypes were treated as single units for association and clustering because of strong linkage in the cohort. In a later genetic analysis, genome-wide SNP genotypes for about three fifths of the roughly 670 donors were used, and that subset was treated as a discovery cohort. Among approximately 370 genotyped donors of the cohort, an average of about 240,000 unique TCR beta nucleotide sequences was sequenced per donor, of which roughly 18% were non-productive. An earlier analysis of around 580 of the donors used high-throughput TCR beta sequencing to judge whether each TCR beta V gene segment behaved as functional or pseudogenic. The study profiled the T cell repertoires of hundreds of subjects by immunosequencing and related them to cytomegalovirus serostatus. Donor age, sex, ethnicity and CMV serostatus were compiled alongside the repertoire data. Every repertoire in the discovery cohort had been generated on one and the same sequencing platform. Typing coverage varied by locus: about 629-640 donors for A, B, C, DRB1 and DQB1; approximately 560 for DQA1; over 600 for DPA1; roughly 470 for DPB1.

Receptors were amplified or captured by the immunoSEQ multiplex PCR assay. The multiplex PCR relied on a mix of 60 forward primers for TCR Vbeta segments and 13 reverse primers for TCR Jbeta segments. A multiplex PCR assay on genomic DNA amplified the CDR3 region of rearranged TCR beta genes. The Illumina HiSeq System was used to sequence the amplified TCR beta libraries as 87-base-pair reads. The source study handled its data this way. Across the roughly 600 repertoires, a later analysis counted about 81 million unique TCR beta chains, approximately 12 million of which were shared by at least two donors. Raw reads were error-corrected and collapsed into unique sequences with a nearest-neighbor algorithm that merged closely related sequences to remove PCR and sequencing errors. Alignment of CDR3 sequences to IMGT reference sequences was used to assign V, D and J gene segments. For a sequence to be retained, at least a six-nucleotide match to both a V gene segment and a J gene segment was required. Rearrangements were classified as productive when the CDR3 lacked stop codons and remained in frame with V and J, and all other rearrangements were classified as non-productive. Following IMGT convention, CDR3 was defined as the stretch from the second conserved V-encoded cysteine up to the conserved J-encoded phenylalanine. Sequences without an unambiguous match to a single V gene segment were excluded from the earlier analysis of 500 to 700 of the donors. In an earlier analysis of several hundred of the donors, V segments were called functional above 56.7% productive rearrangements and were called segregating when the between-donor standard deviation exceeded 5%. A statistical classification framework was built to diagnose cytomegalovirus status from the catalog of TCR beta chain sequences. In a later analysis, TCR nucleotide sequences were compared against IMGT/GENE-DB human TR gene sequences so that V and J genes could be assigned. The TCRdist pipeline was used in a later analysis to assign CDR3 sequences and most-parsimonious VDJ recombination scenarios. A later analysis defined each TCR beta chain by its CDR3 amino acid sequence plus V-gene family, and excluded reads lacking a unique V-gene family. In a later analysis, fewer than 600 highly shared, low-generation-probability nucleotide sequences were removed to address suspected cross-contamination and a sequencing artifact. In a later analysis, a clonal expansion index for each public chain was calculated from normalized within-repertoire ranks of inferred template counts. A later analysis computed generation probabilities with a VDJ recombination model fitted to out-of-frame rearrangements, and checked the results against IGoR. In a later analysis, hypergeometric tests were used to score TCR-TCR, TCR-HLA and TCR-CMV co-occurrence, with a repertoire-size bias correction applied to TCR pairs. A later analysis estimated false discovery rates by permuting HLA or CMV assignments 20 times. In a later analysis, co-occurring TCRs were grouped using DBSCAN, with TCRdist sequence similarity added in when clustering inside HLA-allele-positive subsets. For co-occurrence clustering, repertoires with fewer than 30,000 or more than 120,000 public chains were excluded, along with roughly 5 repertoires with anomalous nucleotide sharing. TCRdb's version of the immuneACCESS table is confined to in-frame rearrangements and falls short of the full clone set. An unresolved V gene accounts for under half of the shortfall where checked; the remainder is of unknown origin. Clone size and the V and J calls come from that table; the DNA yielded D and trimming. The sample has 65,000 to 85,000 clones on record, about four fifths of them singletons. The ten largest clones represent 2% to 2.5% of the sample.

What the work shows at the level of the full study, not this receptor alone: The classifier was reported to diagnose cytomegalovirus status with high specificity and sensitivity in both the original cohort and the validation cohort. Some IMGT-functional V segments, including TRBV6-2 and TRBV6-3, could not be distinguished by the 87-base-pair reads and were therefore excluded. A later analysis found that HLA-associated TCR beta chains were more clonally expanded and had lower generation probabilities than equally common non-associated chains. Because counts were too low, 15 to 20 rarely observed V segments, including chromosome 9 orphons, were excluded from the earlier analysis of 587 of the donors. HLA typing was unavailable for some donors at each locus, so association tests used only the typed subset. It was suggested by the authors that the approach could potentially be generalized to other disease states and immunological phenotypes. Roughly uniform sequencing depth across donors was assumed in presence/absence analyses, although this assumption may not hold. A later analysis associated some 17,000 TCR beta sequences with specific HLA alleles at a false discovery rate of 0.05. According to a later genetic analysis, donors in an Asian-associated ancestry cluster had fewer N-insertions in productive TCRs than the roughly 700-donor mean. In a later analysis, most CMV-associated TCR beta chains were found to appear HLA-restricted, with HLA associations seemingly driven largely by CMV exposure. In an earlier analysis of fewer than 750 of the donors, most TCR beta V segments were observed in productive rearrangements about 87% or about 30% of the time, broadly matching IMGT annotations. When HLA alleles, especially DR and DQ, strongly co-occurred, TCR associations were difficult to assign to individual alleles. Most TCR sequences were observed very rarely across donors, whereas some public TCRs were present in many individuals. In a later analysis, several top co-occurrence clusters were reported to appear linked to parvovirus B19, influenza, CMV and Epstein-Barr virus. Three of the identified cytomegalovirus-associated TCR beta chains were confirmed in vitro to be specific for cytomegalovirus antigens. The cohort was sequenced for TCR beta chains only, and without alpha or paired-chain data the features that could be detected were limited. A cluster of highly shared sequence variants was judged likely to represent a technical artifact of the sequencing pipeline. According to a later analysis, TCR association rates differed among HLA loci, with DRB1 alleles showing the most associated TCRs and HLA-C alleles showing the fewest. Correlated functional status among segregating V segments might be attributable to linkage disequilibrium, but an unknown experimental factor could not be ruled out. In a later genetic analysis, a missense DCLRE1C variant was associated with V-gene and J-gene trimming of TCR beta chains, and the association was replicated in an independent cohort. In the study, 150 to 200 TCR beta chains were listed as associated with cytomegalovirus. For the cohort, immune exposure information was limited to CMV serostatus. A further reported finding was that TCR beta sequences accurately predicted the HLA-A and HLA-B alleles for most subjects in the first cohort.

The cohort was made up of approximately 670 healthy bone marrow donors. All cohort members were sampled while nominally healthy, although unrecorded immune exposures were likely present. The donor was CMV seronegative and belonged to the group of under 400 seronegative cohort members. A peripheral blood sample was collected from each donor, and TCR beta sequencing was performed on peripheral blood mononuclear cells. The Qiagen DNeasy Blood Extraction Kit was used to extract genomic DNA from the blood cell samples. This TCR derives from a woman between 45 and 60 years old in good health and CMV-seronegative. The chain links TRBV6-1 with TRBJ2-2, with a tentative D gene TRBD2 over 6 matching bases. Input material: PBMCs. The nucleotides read TGTGCCACCATGTCCGGGAGGAACACCGGGGAGCTGTTTTTT. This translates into CATMSGRNTGELFF.